Below, 30 T cell receptor beta chains from the same sample are listed, as sequenced in a study of CD8+CD57+ T cells in acquired aplastic anemia. Genomic DNA provided the template from which TCR beta VDJ and CDR3 profiles were obtained. TCRdb itself ran the reads through MiXCR, one entry per CDR3 protein. The table lists about 170,000 distinct CDR3 sequences, just under 65% of them singletons, with under 50% in the top ten. Sequenced sample: sorted CD4+, CD8+, or CD8+CD57+ T cells (not recorded which) from PBMCs. The source is a human donor in good health.

The chain is built from TRBV24-1 and TRBJ2-3; weak D call: TRBD2 (5 bases). V lost 2 bases, J lost 2 bases, and 13 bases lay in between. The germline gives CDR1 KGHDR, CDR2 SFDVKD. The CDR3 length is 16 residues. CDR3 bases: TGTGCCACCAGTGATTCTAGCTTGTTCAACACAGATACGCAGTATTTT. It codes for CATSDSSLFNTDTQYF.

The sample holds one count of this clonotype. This chain connects TRBV6-2 or TRBV6-3 to TRBJ1-2; D not certain. The CDR3 loop spans 12 amino acids. Germline values: CDR1 MNHEY, CDR2 SVGEGT. V lost 6 bases to trimming and J lost 0 bases, with 5 bases between them. This chain's CDR3 is CASRSANYGYTF. The CDR3 bases are TGTGCCAGCAGGTCAGCTAACTATGGCTACACCTTC.

The sample holds many counts of this clonotype. The V gene is TRBV20-1, the J gene TRBJ2-7; D possibly corresponds to TRBD2 (6 bases). CDR3 length: 13 amino acids. Trimming removed 4 bases from V and 0 bases from J, with 10 bases in between. Germline V CDR1 and CDR2: DFQATT, SNEGSKA (reference sequence). The CDR3 sequence: CSANPGDSYEQYF. The CDR3 DNA is TGCAGTGCTAACCCGGGGGACTCCTACGAGCAGTACTTC.

The sample holds many counts of this clonotype. The chain joins TRBV5-6 to TRBJ2-7, with D possibly being TRBD1 or TRBD2 (6 bases each). Trimming removed 0 bases at V and 0 bases at J, with 10 bases between. The CDR3 runs to 15 residues. Germline V gene sequence: CDR1 SGHDT, CDR2 YYEEEE. The CDR3 loop reads CASSLAGASSYEQYF. The CDR3 region has the DNA TGTGCCAGCAGCTTGGCGGGGGCGAGCTCCTACGAGCAGTACTTC.

The CDR3 sequence is CSALGQGRRYEQYF. DNA for the CDR3: TGCAGTGCACTTGGACAGGGGCGACGGTACGAGCAGTACTTC. J is TRBJ2-7 and V is TRBV20-1, with 9 bases identical to TRBD1. Germline values: CDR1 DFQATT, CDR2 SNEGSKA (reference sequence). CDR3 length: 14 residues. Trimming at V came to 6 bases and at J to 4 bases, leaving 10 bases not matched to a gene.

This clonotype appeared many times. This chain uses TRBV7-9 with TRBJ2-4; possible D gene TRBD1, 6 bases. Germline CDR1 SEHNR, CDR2 FQNEAQ (reference sequence). This CDR3 comprises 16 residues. Trimming pared 6 bases from V and 0 bases from J, leaving 15 bases between. CDR3 in DNA: TGTGCCAGCAGTCCTCCCGGACAGCTAGCCAAAAACATTCAGTACTTC. This gives the protein CASSPPGQLAKNIQYF.

V usage is TRBV7-3 and J usage is TRBJ1-3; D gene uncertain. V lost 2 bases and J lost 4, with 6 bases in between. The CDR3 consists of 13 residues. Germline values: CDR1 SGHTA, CDR2 FQGTGA. The CDR3, as DNA: TGTGCCAGCAGCTTAGGCGTAGGAAACACCATATATTTT. Its translation: CASSLGVGNTIYF. Full variable domain (rest looked up from reference TRBV7-3 and TRBJ1-3): GAGVSQTPSNKVTEKGKYVELRCDPISGHTALYWYRQSLGQGPEFLIYFQGTGAADDSGLPNDRFFAVRPEGSVSTLKIQRTERGDSAVYLCASSLGVGNTIYFGEGSWLTVV.

The chain combines TRBV9 with TRBJ1-3; perhaps TRBD1 as D (5 bases). With 5 bases removed from V and 8 bases from J, the gap between germline ends came to 14 bases. CDR3 length: 13 amino acids. Germline loops: CDR1 SGDLS, CDR2 YYNGEE. CDR3 in amino acids: CASSYLSGHTIYF. The CDR3 nucleotides read TGTGCCAGCAGTTATTTGTCGGGACACACCATATATTTT.

This clonotype came up a few times. The chain couples TRBV7-2 to TRBJ2-7, with D uncertain. The CDR3 totals 17 residues. The V end was cut by 2 bases, the J end by 1 base, with 18 bases between. Per the germline V gene, CDR1 is SGHTA and CDR2 is FQGNSA. Here the CDR3 reads CASSLSSLGGRSYEQYF. In nucleotides, the CDR3 is TGTGCCAGCAGCTTATCATCCCTCGGCGGTCGGTCCTACGAGCAGTACTTC.

V and J are TRBV2 and TRBJ1-5; D remains unclear. From germline, CDR1 is SNHLY and CDR2 FYNNEI. The CDR3 consists of 14 residues. Trimming shortened V by 5 bases and J by 0 bases, and 8 bases separated the two germline ends. The CDR3 loop reads CASSRPNSNQPQHF. The CDR3, as DNA: TGTGCCAGCAGTAGACCGAATAGCAATCAGCCCCAGCATTTT.

The chain is built from TRBV20-1 and TRBJ2-5, with D possibly matching TRBD2 (6 bases). The CDR3 totals 14 residues. Germline CDR1 DFQATT, CDR2 SNEGSKA (reference sequence). V gave up 2 bases and J gave up 7 bases, with 17 bases separating them. CDR3 in DNA: TGCAGTGCTAGACTCGCCGCGGGGTGGGGGACCCAGTACTTC. This sequence encodes CSARLAAGWGTQYF.

This clonotype appeared many times. This chain links TRBV7-3 with TRBJ2-3; perhaps TRBD1 as D (5 bases). CDR1 is SGHTA, CDR2 FQGTGA, per germline. CDR3 length: 14 amino acids. V shed 4 bases and J shed 2 bases, with 10 bases lying between them. CDR3 sequence reads: CASSSPDTTDTQYF. As DNA, the CDR3 is TGTGCCAGCAGCTCGCCGGACACCACAGATACGCAGTATTTT.

The table lists this clonotype with many counts. This chain connects TRBV5-5 to TRBJ2-5; D is unclear. Trimming took 3 bases from V and 5 from J, leaving 8 bases between them. The CDR3 is 12 residues long. The germline CDR1 and CDR2 sequences are SGHKS and YYEKEE (reference sequence). The DNA for the CDR3 is TGTGCCAGCAGCTCCCACACGGAGACCCAGTACTTC. Protein product: CASSSHTETQYF.

The CDR3 DNA sequence: TGTGCCAGCAGCAAGGGACAGGGGAACACCGGGGAGCTGTTTTTT. Its translation is CASSKGQGNTGELFF. This chain links TRBV7-3 with TRBJ2-2; 9 bases agree with TRBD1. The germline V gene has CDR1 SGHTA and CDR2 FQGTGA. The CDR3 loop spans 15 amino acids. The V segment lost 5 bases and the J segment 1 base; nucleotides outside the gene matches: 2.

The chain employs TRBV19 and TRBJ1-2; D might be TRBD1 (5 bases). Trimming removed 3 bases at V and 4 bases at J, with 12 bases between. Germline V gene sequence: CDR1 LNHDA, CDR2 SQIVND (reference sequence). The CDR3 length is 14 residues. CDR3 nucleotides: TGTGCCAGTAGTATCCCCAGGGCGGGCTATGGCTACACCTTC. This translates into CASSIPRAGYGYTF.

At least ten counts were recorded for this clonotype. This chain connects TRBV11-2 to TRBJ2-5; 13 nucleotides agree with TRBD2. The length of the CDR3 is 16 residues. With 5 bases clipped from V and 2 bases from J, the junction kept 5 bases outside the gene matches. Germline CDR1 and CDR2: SGHAT and FQNNGV. DNA for the CDR3: TGTGCCAGCAGCCCTGCGGGACTAGCGGGACAAGAGACCCAGTACTTC. This encodes CASSPAGLAGQETQYF.

This clonotype was recorded many times. This rearrangement joins TRBV27 to TRBJ1-2; D not certain. The CDR3 totals 16 residues. Trimming removed 5 bases at V and 6 bases at J, with 22 bases between. Per the germline V gene, CDR1 is MNHEY and CDR2 is SMNVEV (reference sequence). CDR3: CASSPLKALGLDGYTF. The CDR3 DNA follows: TGTGCCAGCAGTCCCCTTAAGGCTTTGGGGTTGGATGGCTACACCTTC.

This clonotype has a handful of counts. The rearrangement joins TRBV10-3 to TRBJ1-2, with TRBD1 identical over 7 bases. The J segment lost 3 bases and the V segment lost 3 bases, leaving 4 bases of the junction unmatched. From germline, CDR1 is ENHRY and CDR2 SYGVKD. CDR3 size: 14 residues. This chain's CDR3 is CAISEPDRYYGYTF. The CDR3 region has the DNA TGTGCCATCAGTGAACCGGACAGGTACTATGGCTACACCTTC.

The chain is built from TRBV12-3 or TRBV12-4 and TRBJ2-6, with D uncertain. V was cut by 5 bases and J by 4 bases, with 9 bases left in between. This CDR3 comprises 14 residues. CDR3 nucleotide sequence: TGTGCCAGCAGTGAAGGGAAAGGGGCCAACGTCCTGACTTTC. It codes for CASSEGKGANVLTF.

This clonotype has just one count. V usage is TRBV7-6 and J usage is TRBJ2-7, with TRBD1 as a possible D gene (6 bases). The V end lost 3 bases, the J end lost 6 bases, and 18 bases lay between the germline ends. The CDR3 has 15 amino acids. Germline lookup yields CDR1 SGHVS and CDR2 FNYEAQ. This CDR3 reads CASSLGTGTNAEQYF. CDR3 DNA: TGTGCCAGCAGCTTGGGGACCGGGACAAACGCCGAGCAGTACTTC.

The rearrangement joins TRBV7-9 to TRBJ1-5, with D possibly TRBD1 on 5 matching bases. Germline-derived CDR1 and CDR2 are SEHNR and FQNEAQ (reference sequence). V was cut by 5 bases and J by 2 bases, with 13 bases left in between. The CDR3 consists of 15 residues. CDR3: CASSTQGLGNQPQHF. The CDR3 DNA follows: TGTGCCAGCAGCACCCAGGGTTTAGGCAATCAGCCCCAGCATTTT.

This clonotype was counted ten times or more. The rearrangement joins TRBV19 to TRBJ2-3, with D perhaps matching TRBD1 (6 bases). CDR3 length equals 12 residues. The germline V and J ends were trimmed by 7 bases and 3 bases, with 8 bases remaining between them. Germline V lookup: CDR1 LNHDA, CDR2 SQIVND (reference sequence). The CDR3, as DNA: TGTGCCAGTACCACAGGGACAGATACGCAGTATTTT. Amino acid sequence: CASTTGTDTQYF.

V and J are TRBV20-1 and TRBJ2-3, with no clear D. The CDR3 loop spans 10 amino acids. Germline lookup yields CDR1 DFQATT and CDR2 SNEGSKA (reference sequence). V lost 7 bases and J 0 bases, leaving 2 bases between the germline ends. CDR3 loop: CSVSTDTQYF. As DNA, the CDR3 is TGCAGTGTAAGCACAGATACGCAGTATTTT.

The V gene is TRBV7-2, the J gene TRBJ2-3; D is unresolved. Germline V gene data show CDR1 as SGHTA and CDR2 as FQGNSA. V gave up 1 base and J gave up 2 bases, with 7 bases separating them. The CDR3 extends over 14 amino acids. This chain's CDR3 is CASSLDRNTDTQYF. For the CDR3, the DNA is TGTGCCAGCAGCTTAGACCGGAACACAGATACGCAGTATTTT.

The chain employs TRBV19 and TRBJ2-2; D call uncertain. Germline V lookup: CDR1 LNHDA, CDR2 SQIVND (reference sequence). Trimming removed 3 bases at V and 2 bases at J, with 7 bases between. The CDR3 is 14 residues long. CDR3 amino acids: CASSIPLNTGELFF. Here the CDR3 DNA reads TGTGCCAGTAGTATCCCCCTAAACACCGGGGAGCTGTTTTTT.

The rearrangement uses TRBV7-9 and TRBJ1-1, with 8 bases identical to TRBD1. The CDR3 sequence is 15 residues long. Per germline, CDR1 SEHNR and CDR2 FQNEAQ (reference sequence). With V trimmed by 5 bases and J by 7 bases, 12 bases remained unmatched. The CDR3 DNA follows: TGTGCCAGCAGCACCGGGCTGGGACAGGAGAATGAAGCTTTCTTT. Translation gives CASSTGLGQENEAFF.

This chain links TRBV27 with TRBJ2-5; possible D gene TRBD2, 6 bases. The CDR3 covers 17 residues. V lost 6 bases, J lost 1 base, and 21 bases lay in between. Germline-derived CDR1 and CDR2 are MNHEY and SMNVEV (reference sequence). The CDR3 is CASSPPGGMILQETQYF. DNA of the CDR3: TGTGCCAGCAGCCCTCCCGGGGGAATGATTCTCCAAGAGACCCAGTACTTC.

The V and J genes are TRBV2 and TRBJ1-6; D possibly corresponds to TRBD1 (6 bases). The CDR3 is 15 amino acids. Germline CDR1 reads SNHLY; CDR2 reads FYNNEI. The CDR3 sequence is CACRSKGQQNSPLHF. The CDR3 bases are TGTGCTTGTAGATCGAAAGGACAGCAGAATTCACCCCTCCACTTT.

The J gene is TRBJ1-2, the V gene TRBV29-1; perhaps TRBD1 as D (5 bases). CDR1 SQVTM and CDR2 ANQGSEA come from the germline V gene. This CDR3 has 14 residues. Trimming took off 7 bases at V and 8 bases at J, with 23 bases between the two ends. CDR3 sequence: CSAGTSGRNGGYTF. The CDR3 DNA is TGCAGCGCCGGGACTAGCGGGAGAAACGGGGGCTACACCTTC.

This chain links TRBV19 with TRBJ1-6; D perhaps matches TRBD1 (5 bases). This CDR3 is built from 15 residues. CDR1 is LNHDA, CDR2 SQIVND, per germline (reference sequence). Trimming shortened V by 0 bases and J by 10 bases, and 13 bases separated the two germline ends. This CDR3 reads CASSIDGGGGSPLHF. CDR3 DNA sequence: TGTGCCAGTAGTATAGATGGGGGAGGAGGATCACCCCTCCACTTT.